This TCR beta chain was documented in a study of PD-L1 blockade in urothelial cancer. Study at large: Study patients had been treated with 0 to 3 previous chemotherapy regimens. Median blood clonality was roughly 0.087, with around 77,000 unique TCRs.

The patients had locally advanced or metastatic urothelial carcinoma. The CDR3 runs 15 residues. Trimming pared 0 bases from V and 8 bases from J, leaving 16 bases between. CDR1 is MGHRA, CDR2 YSYEKL, per germline. Clones were sequenced by immunoSEQ multiplex PCR, and TCRdb holds only the in-frame ones, with some missing. The sample yields 70,000 or so clones, roughly 84% seen once. V gene TRBV4-1 combines with J gene TRBJ1-2; the D gene is possibly TRBD1 (6 bases). This receptor was identified in a man aged 70-80 years with urothelial cancer. The sequencing here drew on PBMCs, taken around atezolizumab (anti-PD-L1) treatment. The CDR3 bases are TGCGCCAGCAGCCAAGATCGGCAGGGGTCAGGGGGCTACACCTTC. Its protein product is CASSQDRQGSGGYTF.